These T cell receptor beta chains were read from a single sample in a study of cytomegalovirus exposure and HLA in healthy donors. Produced via immunoSEQ multiplex PCR; TCRdb's table is partial and in-frame only. This table has about 130,000 clones, about four fifths appearing once. The sequencing sample was made of PBMCs. The receptors stem from a woman aged 40 to 55 in good health and CMV-seropositive. The CDR3 runs from the conserved cysteine through the conserved F or W. Fields, in order: D gene, V gene, clone size, J gene, CDR3 protein, CDR3 DNA. A D gene is named only where the DNA matches it firmly. The size field is filled for only some rows; it gives once, few, many or a size class.

>-|TRBV6-1|few|TRBJ2-1
CASSTSSHSGNEQFF
TGTGCCAGCAGTACCTCGTCGCACTCGGGGAATGAGCAGTTCTTC
>TRBD1|TRBV6-6|-|TRBJ2-5
CASRDRGLETQYF
TGTGCCAGCAGGGACAGGGGTTTAGAGACCCAGTACTTC
>-|TRBV21-1|-|TRBJ2-7
CASSTRLALFHEQYF
TGTGCCAGCAGCACTAGACTAGCGCTCTTCCACGAGCAGTACTTC
>TRBD2|TRBV5-6|once|TRBJ2-1
CASSLVGRANNEQFF
TGTGCCAGCAGCTTGGTCGGGAGGGCCAACAATGAGCAGTTCTTC
>-|TRBV28|-|TRBJ2-5
CASRISLRGQETQYF
TGTGCCAGCAGGATATCCTTGAGGGGGCAAGAGACCCAGTACTTC
>-|TRBV5-1|few|TRBJ2-2
CASSLDIPQGTGELFF
TGCGCCAGCAGCTTGGACATCCCCCAGGGGACCGGGGAGCTGTTTTTT
>-|TRBV27|-|TRBJ2-7
CASSLTLTYEQYF
TGTGCCAGCAGTTTAACCCTTACCTACGAGCAGTACTTC
>TRBD1|TRBV11-2|-|TRBJ2-3
CASSKTGFTDTQYF
TGTGCCAGCAGCAAGACAGGGTTCACAGATACGCAGTATTTT
>-|TRBV5-6|-|TRBJ1-5
CASSLVRGPNQPQHF
TGTGCCAGCAGCTTGGTCAGGGGACCGAATCAGCCCCAGCATTTT
>TRBD1|TRBV2|-|TRBJ1-5
CASSSDRDGPQHF
TGTGCCAGCAGTTCCGACAGGGATGGGCCCCAGCATTTT
>-|TRBV7-9|-|TRBJ2-7
CASTAQGYEQYF
TGTGCCAGCACCGCCCAGGGTTACGAGCAGTACTTC
>TRBD1|TRBV28|once|TRBJ2-5
CASSTINRGQETQYF
TGTGCCAGCAGTACGATAAACAGGGGGCAAGAGACCCAGTACTTC
>TRBD2|TRBV6-4|few|TRBJ2-1
CASSDSGEGNEQFF
TGTGCCAGCAGTGACTCGGGGGAGGGCAATGAGCAGTTCTTC
>TRBD2|TRBV6-1|few|TRBJ2-7
CASSETSGASYEQYF
TGTGCCAGCAGTGAAACTAGCGGAGCCTCCTACGAGCAGTACTTC
>-|TRBV27|-|TRBJ2-3
CASSLDVGGLTDTQYF
TGTGCCAGCAGTTTAGACGTGGGAGGCCTAACAGATACGCAGTATTTT
>-|TRBV9|-|TRBJ1-1
CASSVHLGPGTEAFF
TGTGCCAGCAGCGTACATCTGGGGCCGGGCACTGAAGCTTTCTTT
>TRBD1|TRBV19|once|TRBJ2-1
CASSKTGFDALFF
TGTGCCAGTAGTAAGACAGGGTTCGATGCTTTGTTCTTC
>-|TRBV30|-|TRBJ1-2
CAWSVGRASRYGYTF
TGTGCCTGGAGTGTTGGCAGGGCGAGCCGCTATGGCTACACCTTC
>-|TRBV11-2|-|TRBJ2-3
CASSLAGRGSQYF
TGTGCCAGCAGCTTAGCCGGGAGAGGTTCGCAGTATTTT
>TRBD1|TRBV5-6|-|TRBJ2-5
CASSLAQGAQETQYF
TGTGCCAGCAGCTTGGCGCAGGGGGCACAAGAGACCCAGTACTTC
>TRBD2|TRBV9|once|TRBJ2-3
CASSISGTSTDTQYF
TGTGCCAGCAGCATTAGCGGGACTAGCACAGATACGCAGTATTTT
>-|TRBV7-3|-|TRBJ2-1
CASSLRSRGGSTYNEQFF
TGTGCCAGCAGCTTAAGGTCACGAGGAGGGAGTACCTACAATGAGCAGTTCTTC
>TRBD1|TRBV27|-|TRBJ1-1
CASSLSRTGEAFF
TGTGCCAGCAGTTTATCCCGGACAGGTGAAGCTTTCTTT
>-|TRBV27|-|TRBJ2-6
CASSPPRGTGANVLTF
TGTGCCAGCAGTCCCCCCAGAGGGACTGGGGCCAACGTCCTGACTTTC
>-|TRBV4-1|-|TRBJ1-1
CASSQSVGQNTEAFF
TGCGCCAGCAGCCAATCGGTTGGGCAGAACACTGAAGCTTTCTTT
>TRBD2|TRBV28|-|TRBJ2-7
CASSLAGLEVGEQYF
TGTGCCAGCAGTTTAGCCGGACTAGAGGTAGGCGAGCAGTACTTC